The clone carrying this T cell receptor beta chain was detected a few times. Its antigen is unidentified. A split of CD4+ cells into CD45RA+ naive and CD45RA-negative memory subsets was performed. The method was immunoSEQ multiplex PCR; TCRdb's version includes in-frame clones alone and lacks a portion of them. The data contain around 1,100,000 clones, about 80% of them singletons. The data derive from a study of shared clonotypes between healthy human individuals. Study context: The donor group consisted of two women and three men, aged 18 to 49.

The CDR3 consists of 17 residues. V lost 4 bases to trimming and J lost 0 bases, with 16 bases between them. The germline gives CDR1 MRHNA, CDR2 SNTAGT. Overall study findings and caveats: Few donors restricted represented genetic and exposure-history diversity.

The rearrangement uses TRBV6-4 and TRBJ1-3, with no clear D. This TCR was recovered from a man between 18 and 29 years old in good health. Some clones in this sample may be carry-over from other donors' samples. The material sequenced was memory CD4+ T cells from PBMCs. Subset described: CD45RA-negative fraction. The CDR3 protein is CASSGVLTGDSGNTIYF. CDR3 nucleotide sequence: TGTGCCAGCAGTGGGGTTCTTACGGGAGACTCTGGAAACACCATATATTTT.